This passage covers 4 T cell receptor beta chains from one sample sequenced in a study of blood T cells in healthy people across ages. PCR was performed a second time for 7 to 11 cycles using a sample-barcoded 5' primer and a J-beta primer mix. TCRdb passed the 5' RACE reads through MiXCR, listing each CDR3 protein once. Found here are about 1.1 million distinct CDR3 sequences, around two fifths of them singletons; the top ten hold about an eighth. The sequencing sample was made of blood. The source of these receptors is a man in his late teens or twenties in good health.

The V gene is TRBV27, the J gene TRBJ1-2, with D perhaps matching TRBD1 (5 bases). The CDR3 runs to 21 residues. Deletions cut 6 bases from V and 8 bases from J, with 40 bases between. CDR1 MNHEY and CDR2 SMNVEV come from the germline V gene (reference sequence). In nucleotides, the CDR3 is TGTGCCAGCAGCTCGACACTGGGGGAGGGACTCCTGACCCTCACTTCGTCGGGCTACACCTTC. As protein: CASSSTLGEGLLTLTSSGYTF.

The chain employs TRBV15 and TRBJ1-2; D not certain. The CDR3 extends over 13 amino acids. V was pared by 4 bases and J by 7 bases, with 13 bases between. From germline, CDR1 is LNHNV and CDR2 YYDKDF (reference sequence). The CDR3 nucleotides are TGTGCCACCAGCACCTCGGGGTTGGGTGGCTACACCTTC. Protein product: CATSTSGLGGYTF. Full variable domain (missing parts from reference TRBV15 and TRBJ1-2): DAMVIQNPRYQVTQFGKPVTLSCSQTLNHNVMYWYQQKSSQAPKLLFHYYDKDFNNEADTPDNFQSRRPNTSFCFLDIRSPGLGDTAMYLCATSTSGLGGYTFGSGTRLTVV.

The J gene is TRBJ2-2, the V gene TRBV4-1; 8 bases are shared with TRBD1. The CDR3 totals 17 residues. Trimming at V came to 1 base and at J to 5 bases, leaving 9 bases not matched to a gene. Germline CDR1 MGHRA, CDR2 YSYEKL. The CDR3 nucleotides read TGCGCCAGCAGCCAAGTGGCCAGGGGGCGAGGTACCGGGGAGCTGTTTTTT. Its translation is CASSQVARGRGTGELFF.

This clonotype has only a few counts. This chain joins TRBV7-6 and TRBJ2-7, with 9 bases identical to TRBD1. The V segment lost 6 bases and the J segment 3 bases; nucleotides outside the gene matches: 3. The germline CDR1 and CDR2 sequences are SGHVS and FNYEAQ. This CDR3 spans 13 amino acids. The CDR3 bases are TGTGCCAGCAGTGTGACAGGGGGCTACGAGCAGTACTTC. It codes for CASSVTGGYEQYF.